This entry lists 30 T cell receptor beta chains sequenced from one sample in a study of cytomegalovirus exposure and HLA in healthy donors. Using immunoSEQ multiplex PCR, the repertoire was profiled, and TCRdb retains in-frame clones only, with some absent. The table shows 200,000 or so clones, with approximately 82% occurring only once. Sequenced input: PBMCs. The receptor source for this set is a woman aged 30 to 39 in good health and CMV-seropositive.

This sequence joins TRBV5-6 and TRBJ1-1; 9 bases are a match to TRBD1. CDR1 is SGHDT and CDR2 is YYEEEE in the germline V gene. The V and J ends lost 3 bases and 0 bases, in that order; junction bases with no gene match: 3. This CDR3 contains 15 residues. The CDR3 here is CASSYGTGLNTEAFF. CDR3 sequence (DNA): TGTGCCAGCAGCTACGGGACAGGGTTGAACACTGAAGCTTTCTTT.

The chain combines TRBV20-1 with TRBJ2-1, with unresolved D. Trimming removed 3 bases from V and 11 bases from J, with 11 bases in between. Germline V lookup: CDR1 DFQATT, CDR2 SNEGSKA (reference sequence). This CDR3 contains 11 residues. CDR3 sequence reads: CSASFRQQQFF. Here the CDR3 DNA reads TGCAGTGCTAGTTTTCGACAACAGCAGTTCTTC.

This chain connects TRBV28 to TRBJ1-1; tentative D call: TRBD1 (5 bases). Trimming took off 5 bases at V and 0 bases at J, with 13 bases between the two ends. The V gene's germline CDR1 is MDHEN and CDR2 SYDVKM. The length of the CDR3 is 15 residues. CDR3 protein: CASSIYGHLNTEAFF. As DNA, the CDR3 is TGTGCCAGCAGTATATACGGACACTTGAACACTGAAGCTTTCTTT.

The chain couples TRBV2 to TRBJ1-1, with unresolved D. There are 13 residues in the CDR3. Germline V gene data show CDR1 as SNHLY and CDR2 as FYNNEI. The ends were cut back, 4 bases at V and 7 bases at J, with 13 bases in the middle. The CDR3 bases are TGTGCCAGCAGTGTCGGGTTCGGGGATGAAGCTTTCTTT. Translated: CASSVGFGDEAFF.

This rearrangement joins TRBV29-1 to TRBJ1-2, with TRBD1 identical over 7 bases. Germline V CDR1 and CDR2: SQVTM, ANQGSEA. CDR3 length: 12 amino acids. Losses at the gene ends were 4 bases for V and 7 bases for J; bases not matched to a gene: 6. The CDR3 bases are TGCAGCGTTGGTCAGGGGGATGGTGGCTACACCTTC. This codes for CSVGQGDGGYTF.

The chain uses TRBV5-1 and TRBJ2-7; 14 bases map to TRBD2. This CDR3 region has 17 residues. The ends lost 4 bases at V and 3 bases at J; junction bases unmatched: 9. The germline gives CDR1 SGHRS, CDR2 YFSETQ. The CDR3 sequence is CASSRTSGRLSVYEQYF. The CDR3 DNA is TGCGCCAGCAGCCGGACTAGCGGGAGGTTGTCCGTCTACGAGCAGTACTTC.

This clone was seen a few times. Other DNA sequences in the sample encode the same CDR3. The chain links TRBV5-1 to TRBJ1-5; no clear D gene. Germline V CDR1 and CDR2: SGHRS, YFSETQ. The CDR3 is 13 residues long. Trimming left V 0 bases short and J 4 bases short, with 5 bases between. CDR3 sequence reads: CASSLGENQPQHF. The CDR3 region has the DNA TGCGCCAGCAGCTTGGGGGAGAATCAGCCCCAGCATTTT.

V usage is TRBV2 and J usage is TRBJ1-3; the match to TRBD1 covers 7 bases. The V segment lost 8 bases and the J segment 3 bases; nucleotides outside the gene matches: 13. This CDR3 has 16 residues. Per the germline V gene, CDR1 is SNHLY and CDR2 is FYNNEI. The CDR3 DNA follows: TGTGCCAGCGCTGACAGGGTACCCGGGGGTGGAAACACCATATATTTT. As protein: CASADRVPGGGNTIYF.

The chain couples TRBV15 to TRBJ1-5, with D uncertain. The CDR3 is 14 residues long. Trimming stripped 5 bases from V and 1 base from J, with 9 bases between. CDR1 LNHNV and CDR2 YYDKDF come from the germline V gene (reference sequence). The CDR3 here is CATSLGRSNQPQHF. Here the CDR3 DNA reads TGTGCCACCAGCCTAGGTCGGAGCAATCAGCCCCAGCATTTT.

The CDR3 coding sequence is TGTGCTACAACCCAAGTTCCCCGACAGGACCTTGAAGCTTTCTTT. Its protein product is CATTQVPRQDLEAFF. V and J are TRBV6-1 and TRBJ1-1; D is possibly TRBD1 (6 bases). The CDR3 is made up of 15 amino acids. Germline CDR1 reads MNHNS; CDR2 reads SASEGT.

The chain links TRBV11-2 to TRBJ2-7; perhaps TRBD2 as D (7 bases). The germline V and J ends were trimmed by 5 bases and 0 bases, with 14 bases remaining between them. The germline V gene has CDR1 SGHAT and CDR2 FQNNGV. CDR3 size: 15 residues. This chain's CDR3 is CASSPLGGASYEQYF. For the CDR3, the DNA is TGTGCCAGCAGCCCTTTGGGGGGGGCCTCCTACGAGCAGTACTTC.

This chain connects TRBV7-9 to TRBJ1-1, with D possibly being TRBD1 (6 bases). CDR3 length equals 14 residues. The V gene's germline CDR1 is SEHNR and CDR2 FQNEAQ (reference sequence). Trimming removed 5 bases from V and 8 bases from J, with 18 bases in between. Here the CDR3 reads CASSLRPGHEEAFF. In nucleotides, the CDR3 is TGTGCCAGCAGCCTTAGACCGGGACACGAAGAAGCTTTCTTT.

The V call is TRBV7-2, the J call TRBJ2-6, with D perhaps TRBD2 (5 bases). Trimming took 3 bases from V and 3 from J, leaving 18 bases between them. Germline V gives CDR1 SGHTA, CDR2 FQGNSA. The CDR3 covers 18 residues. The CDR3 is CASSFQTSAPGGANVLTF. The CDR3 DNA reads as TGTGCCAGCAGCTTCCAAACTAGTGCCCCAGGTGGGGCCAACGTCCTGACTTTC.

The chain employs TRBV29-1 and TRBJ2-1; D might be TRBD2 (6 bases). CDR1 is SQVTM and CDR2 is ANQGSEA in the germline V gene. The V gene lost 1 base and the J gene lost 7 bases, with 11 bases spanning the gap. The CDR3 extends over 13 amino acids. The CDR3 DNA sequence: TGCAGCGTTGAAGGGGAGGCGAGGAATGAGCAGTTCTTC. Amino acids: CSVEGEARNEQFF.

The rearrangement joins TRBV30 to TRBJ2-3, with 9 bases identical to TRBD2. CDR3 size: 16 residues. J gave up 6 bases and V 0 bases, and 10 bases lay outside the gene matches. Germline V gene sequence: CDR1 GTSNPN, CDR2 SVGIG (reference sequence). For the CDR3, the DNA is TGTGCCTGGAGTGTACCGCGAGGCGGGAGGGACGATACGCAGTATTTT. Translating gives CAWSVPRGGRDDTQYF. Supplemented by reference TRBV30 and TRBJ2-3, the full variable domain reads SQTIHQWPATLVQPVGSPLSLECTVEGTSNPNLYWYRQAAGRGLQLLFYSVGIGQISSEVPQNLSASRPQDRQFILSSKKLLLSDSGFYLCAWSVPRGGRDDTQYFGPGTRLTVL.

J is TRBJ2-7 and V is TRBV23-1; TRBD1 might be the D (5 bases). TRBV23-1 falls under the ORF class, with uncertain function. Trimming stripped 3 bases from V and 3 bases from J, with 21 bases between. The CDR3 length is 17 residues. CDR3 region: CASSQAKFIGVLYEQYF. Here the CDR3 DNA reads TGCGCCAGCAGTCAGGCTAAGTTTATAGGGGTCCTCTACGAGCAGTACTTC.

This clone was counted between two and nine times. The genes are TRBV2 and TRBJ2-2; 7 nucleotides match TRBD1. The CDR3 extends over 16 amino acids. V was pared by 6 bases and J by 0 bases, with 7 bases of the junction left unmatched. Germline CDR1 reads SNHLY; CDR2 reads FYNNEI. The DNA of the CDR3 is TGTGCCAGCAGCCGGGACAGATACGCGAACACCGGGGAGCTGTTTTTT. Its protein is CASSRDRYANTGELFF.

The V call is TRBV29-1, the J call TRBJ2-2; TRBD2 might be the D (6 bases). Looked up from germline, CDR1 is SQVTM and CDR2 is ANQGSEA. Trimming shortened V by 5 bases and J by 4 bases, and 14 bases separated the two germline ends. CDR3 length: 14 residues. The CDR3 spells CSVREDRGTGELFF. The CDR3 DNA follows: TGCAGCGTTAGGGAGGACCGAGGCACCGGGGAGCTGTTTTTT.

This chain uses TRBV5-1 with TRBJ2-5, with a possible D match to TRBD1 (6 bases). The CDR3 is 15 amino acids. Germline lookup yields CDR1 SGHRS and CDR2 YFSETQ. Trimming took 4 bases from V and 2 from J, leaving 15 bases between them. The CDR3 DNA is TGCGCCAGCAGCGCATTACAGGGTAGACAAGAGACCCAGTACTTC. Amino acid sequence: CASSALQGRQETQYF. Supplemented by reference TRBV5-1 and TRBJ2-5, the full variable domain reads KAGVTQTPRYLIKTRGQQVTLSCSPISGHRSVSWYQQTPGQGLQFLFEYFSETQRNKGNFPGRFSGRQFSNSRSEMNVSTLELGDSALYLCASSALQGRQETQYFGPGTRLLVL.

The chain uses TRBV5-1 and TRBJ1-2; 7 bases align to TRBD1. Germline V gene sequence: CDR1 SGHRS, CDR2 YFSETQ. CDR3 length: 15 amino acids. The V and J ends lost 0 bases and 4 bases, in that order; junction bases with no gene match: 6. CDR3 in amino acids: CASSLDRDSLYGYTF. CDR3 nucleotides: TGCGCCAGCAGCTTGGACCGGGACAGCCTCTATGGCTACACCTTC. The full variable domain, completed using reference TRBV5-1 and TRBJ1-2, is KAGVTQTPRYLIKTRGQQVTLSCSPISGHRSVSWYQQTPGQGLQFLFEYFSETQRNKGNFPGRFSGRQFSNSRSEMNVSTLELGDSALYLCASSLDRDSLYGYTFGSGTRLTVV.

The CDR3 DNA follows: TGTGCCAGCAGCGCCGCCGTGCACAGGGGTAGTGGCTACACCTTC. Encoded protein: CASSAAVHRGSGYTF. V gene TRBV2 combines with J gene TRBJ1-2; 7 bases are shared with TRBD1. Trimming cost V 6 bases and J 7 bases; bases outside gene matches: 14. CDR3 length equals 15 residues. Germline CDR1 and CDR2: SNHLY and FYNNEI.

The V gene is TRBV7-8, the J gene TRBJ2-7, with 7 nucleotides matching TRBD2. J was trimmed by 2 bases and V by 10 bases; bases with no gene match: 14. Germline V gene sequence: CDR1 SGHVS, CDR2 FQNEAQ. CDR3 length: 15 amino acids. The CDR3 DNA reads as TGTGCCACCTACGACGAACCTAGCGGAACCTACGAGCAGTACTTC. Translation gives CATYDEPSGTYEQYF.

CDR3 DNA sequence: TGTGCCAGCAGCTCCATGACAGGGCAAGAGACCCAGTACTTC. Encoded protein: CASSSMTGQETQYF. This chain links TRBV7-2 with TRBJ2-5; 7 bases fit TRBD1. With V trimmed by 4 bases and J by 2 bases, 4 bases remained unmatched. The CDR3 runs to 14 residues. Germline CDR1 reads SGHTA; CDR2 reads FQGNSA.

In this sample, this clone turned up once. V usage is TRBV15 and J usage is TRBJ1-2; 7 bases match TRBD1. Germline loops: CDR1 LNHNV, CDR2 YYDKDF (reference sequence). V dropped 5 bases and J dropped 8; count of bases not matched to a gene: 8. The length of the CDR3 is 13 residues. The CDR3 sequence: CATSLNRGIGYTF. For the CDR3, the DNA is TGTGCCACCAGCCTTAACAGGGGCATAGGCTACACCTTC.

V gene TRBV30 combines with J gene TRBJ2-6; 8 bases line up with TRBD1. J gave up 0 bases and V 4 bases, and 8 bases lay outside the gene matches. Germline-derived CDR1 and CDR2 are GTSNPN and SVGIG (reference sequence). The CDR3 sequence is 17 residues long. The CDR3 nucleotides read TGTGCCTGGACCAGGGACAGGTCGAACTCTGGGGCCAACGTCCTGACTTTC. Translating it yields CAWTRDRSNSGANVLTF.

The CDR3 DNA is TGTGCCTCCCTCTCTGGAGGTGGAAATCAGCCCCAGCATTTT. Amino acids: CASLSGGGNQPQHF. The J gene is TRBJ1-5, the V gene TRBV2; unclear D gene. CDR3 length: 14 residues. Germline lookup yields CDR1 SNHLY and CDR2 FYNNEI. V was clipped by 11 bases and J by 4 bases, with 18 bases between them.

The chain carries TRBV5-1 and TRBJ2-3; 7 positions match TRBD1. This CDR3 comprises 14 residues. Germline-derived CDR1 and CDR2 are SGHRS and YFSETQ. Trimming removed 4 bases from V and 2 bases from J; junction bases left unmatched: 4. Here the CDR3 reads CASSRDRPTDTQYF. The CDR3 coding sequence is TGCGCCAGCAGCCGGGACAGACCCACAGATACGCAGTATTTT. The whole variable domain, filled in from reference TRBV5-1 and TRBJ2-3, reads KAGVTQTPRYLIKTRGQQVTLSCSPISGHRSVSWYQQTPGQGLQFLFEYFSETQRNKGNFPGRFSGRQFSNSRSEMNVSTLELGDSALYLCASSRDRPTDTQYFGPGTRLTVL.

V usage is TRBV6-1 and J usage is TRBJ1-5; D unclear. This CDR3 has 13 amino acids. The V gene's germline CDR1 is MNHNS and CDR2 SASEGT. Trimming cost V 2 bases and J 5 bases, with 7 bases left between them. The CDR3 protein is CASSESGDQPQHF. The CDR3 DNA follows: TGTGCCAGCAGTGAAAGCGGGGATCAGCCCCAGCATTTT.

The chain links TRBV5-8 to TRBJ1-5; the match to TRBD1 covers 7 bases. The germline gives CDR1 SGHTS, CDR2 YDEGEE. Trimming removed 4 bases from V and 7 bases from J; junction bases left unmatched: 5. The CDR3 is 13 residues long. The CDR3 protein is CASSPRGSQPQHF. The CDR3, as DNA: TGTGCCAGCAGCCCCAGGGGGAGCCAGCCCCAGCATTTT.

In its sample, this clone was seen once. The chain combines TRBV27 with TRBJ2-7, with D perhaps matching TRBD2 (6 bases). V shed 2 bases and J shed 0 bases, with 11 bases lying between them. This CDR3 contains 15 residues. Germline loops: CDR1 MNHEY, CDR2 SMNVEV (reference sequence). The CDR3 DNA reads TGTGCCAGCAGTTTAGTTGGGGACTTCTCCTACGAGCAGTACTTC. This sequence encodes CASSLVGDFSYEQYF.